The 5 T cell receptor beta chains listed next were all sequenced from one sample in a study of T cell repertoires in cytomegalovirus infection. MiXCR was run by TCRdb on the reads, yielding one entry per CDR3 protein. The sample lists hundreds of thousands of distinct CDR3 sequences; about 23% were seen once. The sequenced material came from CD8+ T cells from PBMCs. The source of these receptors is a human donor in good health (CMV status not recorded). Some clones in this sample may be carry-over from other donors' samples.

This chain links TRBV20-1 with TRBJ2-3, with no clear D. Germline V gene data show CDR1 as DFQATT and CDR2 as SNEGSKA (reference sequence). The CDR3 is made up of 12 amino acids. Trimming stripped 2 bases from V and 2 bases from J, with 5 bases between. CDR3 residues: CSARNYTDTQYF. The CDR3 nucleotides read TGCAGTGCTAGAAACTACACAGATACGCAGTATTTT.

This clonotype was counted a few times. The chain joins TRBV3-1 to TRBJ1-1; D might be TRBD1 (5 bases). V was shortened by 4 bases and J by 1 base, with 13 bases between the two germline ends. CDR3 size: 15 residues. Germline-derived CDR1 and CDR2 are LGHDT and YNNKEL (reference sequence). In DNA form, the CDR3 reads TGTGCCAGCAGCCCGGAGGGGTATTGGAACACTGAAGCTTTCTTT. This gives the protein CASSPEGYWNTEAFF.

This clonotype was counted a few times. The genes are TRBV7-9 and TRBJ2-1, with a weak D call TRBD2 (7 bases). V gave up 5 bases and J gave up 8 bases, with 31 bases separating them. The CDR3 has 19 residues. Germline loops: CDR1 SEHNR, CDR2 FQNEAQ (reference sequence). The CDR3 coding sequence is TGTGCCAGCAGCCCCCCAGTAGGGTTTTCCTCGGGGGGCCGGTATGAGCAGTTCTTC. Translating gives CASSPPVGFSSGGRYEQFF.

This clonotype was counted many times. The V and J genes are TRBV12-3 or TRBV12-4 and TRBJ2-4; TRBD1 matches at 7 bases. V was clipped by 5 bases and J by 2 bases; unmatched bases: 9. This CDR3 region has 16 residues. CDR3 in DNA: TGTGCCAGCAGTCCCCGGCCCAGGGGGACCAAAAACATTCAGTACTTC. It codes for CASSPRPRGTKNIQYF.

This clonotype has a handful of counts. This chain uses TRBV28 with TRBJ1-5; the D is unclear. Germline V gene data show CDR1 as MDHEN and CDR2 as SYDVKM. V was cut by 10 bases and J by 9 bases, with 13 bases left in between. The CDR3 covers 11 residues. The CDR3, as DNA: TGTGCCACCTCAATCACTGGGCCCCAGCATTTT. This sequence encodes CATSITGPQHF.